Below are 20 T cell receptor beta chains sequenced from a single sample in a study of molecular identifiers for immune sequencing clone quantification. TCRdb ran MiXCR on the PCR reads and lists one entry per CDR3 protein. The sample records approximately 670,000 distinct CDR3 sequences, about 20% being singletons. The sequenced material came from naive CD8+ T cells from blood, with Jurkat cell RNA spiked in. Specified subset: FACS-sorted CD8+CD4-CCR7+CD45RA+ naive T cells. The origin of the receptors is a human donor in good health. Some libraries in this study had Jurkat cell RNA spiked in.

This clonotype was seen many times. The V gene is TRBV7-2, the J gene TRBJ2-5; 10 positions agree with TRBD1. V lost 4 bases to trimming and J lost 7 bases; unmatched junction nucleotides: 6. This CDR3 comprises 14 residues. Germline V lookup: CDR1 SGHTA, CDR2 FQGNSA. As DNA, the CDR3 is TGTGCCAGCAGCTCGACAGGGGGCGACGGGACCCAGTACTTC. It translates to CASSSTGGDGTQYF.

On this clonotype itself: This may come from a read error, since a much larger clone is one base off. This chain links TRBV11-2 with TRBJ2-5; TRBD2 might be the D (6 bases). Between the trimmed V and J ends, which lost 5 bases and 0 bases, there was a span of 16 bases. The CDR3 extends over 16 amino acids. Germline V gene data show CDR1 as SGHAT and CDR2 as FQNNGV. The CDR3 protein is CASSLAAGMYQETQYF. The DNA for the CDR3 is TGTGCCAGCAGCCTTGCTGCGGGAATGTACCAAGAGACCCAGTACTTC.

There are many counts of this clonotype. The chain employs TRBV19 and TRBJ1-1; D is unresolved. Deletions cut 10 bases from V and 0 bases from J, with 12 bases between. Germline V gives CDR1 LNHDA, CDR2 SQIVND (reference sequence). CDR3 length equals 13 residues. The CDR3 DNA reads as TGTGCCACTTCAGACCACATGAACACTGAAGCTTTCTTT. Protein: CATSDHMNTEAFF.

To note about this clonotype: A read error may be the cause here, since a much bigger clone is one base away. The CDR3 region has the DNA TGTGCCAGCAGCCCCAGTGGTAGACACACCATATATTTT. This sequence encodes CASSPSGRHTIYF. The V gene is TRBV9, the J gene TRBJ1-3, with unresolved D. Trimming took off 4 bases at V and 8 bases at J, with 13 bases between the two ends. Germline V lookup: CDR1 SGDLS, CDR2 YYNGEE. This CDR3 region has 13 residues.

This clonotype was detected many times. The V call is TRBV28, the J call TRBJ1-1; D remains ambiguous. CDR3 length: 17 amino acids. Germline V gene sequence: CDR1 MDHEN, CDR2 SYDVKM. V lost 1 base, J lost 1 base, and 16 bases lay in between. The CDR3 nucleotides are TGTGCCAGCAGTTTATCTCTTCGCCACTATACGAACACTGAAGCTTTCTTT. Protein product: CASSLSLRHYTNTEAFF.

This clonotype was seen a few times. CDR3 region: CASTLAGGTSYNEQFF. The CDR3, as DNA: TGTGCCAGCACTCTAGCGGGGGGGACCTCCTACAATGAGCAGTTCTTC. The chain recombines TRBV6-2 or TRBV6-3 with TRBJ2-1; 12 bases are shared with TRBD2. The CDR3 contains 16 residues. Looked up from germline, CDR1 is MNHEY and CDR2 is SVGEGT. The junction had 4 bases not matched to a gene; V was cut back by 7 bases and J by 0 bases.

On this clonotype: At one end the junction does not follow the germline gene, possibly because of a read error. The rearrangement joins TRBV9 to TRBJ2-7; the D gene is possibly TRBD2 (6 bases). CDR1 SGDLS and CDR2 YYNGEE come from the germline V gene. The CDR3 totals 13 residues. In DNA form, the CDR3 reads TGTGCCAGCAGCCAAGGTGGGGGGTACGGGCAGTACTTC. It is translated as CASSQGGGYGQYF.

This clonotype has ten or more counts. The chain joins TRBV27 to TRBJ2-7; 7 bases align to TRBD2. Germline V gives CDR1 MNHEY, CDR2 SMNVEV (reference sequence). The CDR3 contains 15 residues. Trimming took 7 bases from V and 5 from J; bases not matched to a gene: 14. CDR3: CASNDGPAGPHEQYF. Here the CDR3 DNA reads TGTGCCAGCAACGACGGGCCAGCGGGGCCCCACGAGCAGTACTTC.

This clonotype was observed at least ten times. The chain recombines TRBV20-1 with TRBJ1-1; the match to TRBD1 covers 8 bases. Per germline, CDR1 DFQATT and CDR2 SNEGSKA (reference sequence). V was pared by 3 bases and J by 7 bases, with 10 bases of the junction left unmatched. This CDR3 is built from 14 residues. CDR3 in amino acids: CSASQDRARLEAFF. In DNA form, the CDR3 reads TGCAGTGCTAGTCAGGACAGGGCCCGACTTGAAGCTTTCTTT.

Comments on this clonotype: This may arise from a read error, as a much more abundant clone is one base away. V is TRBV20-1 and J is TRBJ1-1, with 10 bases fitting TRBD1. Germline CDR1 is DFQATT and CDR2 is SNEGSKA (reference sequence). The CDR3 runs 16 residues. The CDR3 spells CRGGQGLSGATREAFF. CDR3 DNA sequence: TGCAGGGGGGGACAGGGGCTTTCTGGCGCAACTAGAGAAGCTTTCTTT.

This clonotype was detected many times. This chain uses TRBV28 with TRBJ2-3, with D tentatively TRBD1 or TRBD2 (5 bases each). V shed 1 base and J shed 9 bases, with 11 bases lying between them. The CDR3 extends over 13 amino acids. Per the germline V gene, CDR1 is MDHEN and CDR2 is SYDVKM. CDR3 sequence: CASSLLARDTQYF. CDR3 bases: TGTGCCAGCAGTTTATTAGCCAGGGACACGCAGTATTTT.

Concerning this clonotype: A read error may be the cause here, since a much bigger clone is one base away. The chain couples TRBV6-5 to TRBJ1-5; a weak D match, TRBD1 (5 bases). The CDR3 is 15 amino acids. Trimming shortened V by 5 bases and J by 4 bases, and 15 bases separated the two germline ends. Germline V gene sequence: CDR1 MNHEY, CDR2 SVGAGI. The CDR3 sequence is CASSHAGGGNQPQHF. The CDR3 DNA reads TGTGCCAGCAGTCACGCGGGGGGGGGGAATCAGCCCCAGCATTTT.

This clonotype was detected ten times or more. The rearrangement joins TRBV7-6 to TRBJ2-3; no reliable D call. From germline, CDR1 is SGHVS and CDR2 FNYEAQ. Trimming stripped 1 base from V and 3 bases from J, with 11 bases between. This CDR3 is built from 15 residues. The CDR3 here is CASSLGVAETDTQYF. In nucleotides, the CDR3 is TGTGCCAGCAGCTTAGGGGTGGCAGAGACAGATACGCAGTATTTT.

As to this clonotype: A much larger clone sits a single nucleotide away, making a read error possible. The chain couples TRBV20-1 to TRBJ2-7; D assignment may be TRBD1 or TRBD2 (5 bases each). This CDR3 is built from 14 residues. The germline CDR1 and CDR2 sequences are DFQATT and SNEGSKA (reference sequence). CDR3: CRARDRGTLYEQYF. CDR3 sequence (DNA): TGCAGAGCTAGAGATCGGGGCACCTTGTACGAGCAGTACTTC.

This clonotype was observed at least ten times. The chain links TRBV20-1 to TRBJ1-6, with D unresolved. Germline values: CDR1 DFQATT, CDR2 SNEGSKA (reference sequence). This CDR3 has 12 residues. The ends were cut back, 1 base at V and 8 bases at J, with 6 bases in the middle. DNA for the CDR3: TGCAGTGCTAGAGTGAGGGATTCACCCCTCCACTTT. Amino acid sequence: CSARVRDSPLHF.

This clonotype was found a few times. The V gene is TRBV24-1, the J gene TRBJ2-1, with D maybe TRBD2 (5 bases). In germline, CDR1 is KGHDR, CDR2 SFDVKD. The V end lost 8 bases, the J end lost 8 bases, and 18 bases lay between the germline ends. This CDR3 has 14 amino acids. The chain's CDR3 is CATTGFEGTHEQFF. For the CDR3, the DNA is TGTGCCACCACGGGTTTTGAGGGTACCCATGAGCAGTTCTTC.

This clonotype was picked up a small number of times. The J gene is TRBJ1-3, the V gene TRBV7-6; 7 positions match TRBD1. This CDR3 is built from 16 residues. Germline V CDR1 and CDR2: SGHVS, FNYEAQ. J was trimmed by 0 bases and V by 5 bases; bases with no gene match: 7. For the CDR3, the DNA is TGTGCCAGCAGCCTTCGGGGACAGAACTCTGGAAACACCATATATTTT. Residues: CASSLRGQNSGNTIYF.

This CDR3 reads CASSIFARSNQPQHF. For the CDR3, the DNA is TGTGCCAGTAGTATATTTGCCCGTAGCAATCAGCCCCAGCATTTT. The chain employs TRBV19 and TRBJ1-5; D remains unclear. Germline V gene lookup returns CDR1 LNHDA and CDR2 SQIVND (reference sequence). The CDR3 sequence is 15 residues long. V shed 2 bases and J shed 0 bases, with 8 bases lying between them.

This clonotype was seen many times. The genes are TRBV20-1 and TRBJ2-2; the D gene is possibly TRBD1 (5 bases). The germline V gene has CDR1 DFQATT and CDR2 SNEGSKA (reference sequence). With 0 bases removed from V and 4 bases from J, the gap between germline ends came to 15 bases. CDR3 length: 16 amino acids. CDR3 residues: CSARDRGYSGTGELFF. Here the CDR3 DNA reads TGCAGTGCTAGAGATAGGGGATACTCGGGCACCGGGGAGCTGTTTTTT.

V usage is TRBV19 and J usage is TRBJ1-1; maybe TRBD1 (5 bases). Trimming took off 1 base at V and 7 bases at J, with 16 bases between the two ends. The CDR3 totals 15 residues. Germline V gene lookup returns CDR1 LNHDA and CDR2 SQIVND (reference sequence). The CDR3 region has the DNA TGTGCCAGTAGTATAGCCTTGGGGGAGGTCATTGAAGCTTTCTTT. This codes for CASSIALGEVIEAFF.